What follows are 26 T cell receptor beta chains derived from one specimen sequenced in a study of blood T cell repertoires in COVID-19. Sequenced by immunoSEQ multiplex PCR; TCRdb stores in-frame clones only, minus some. The sample has about 330,000 clones; around 87% are singletons. Sequencing input: PBMCs or T cells enriched from blood (not recorded which). These receptors came from a woman aged 30 to 39 who had recovered from COVID-19.

As to this clone: Other DNA sequences within the sample encode an identical CDR3. V is TRBV5-1 and J is TRBJ2-7, with 8 nucleotides matching TRBD1. The trim removed 4 bases at V and 4 bases at J, leaving 7 bases unmatched. CDR3 length: 14 residues. CDR1 is SGHRS, CDR2 YFSETQ, per germline. The CDR3 loop is CASSPGTGTYEQYF. Here the CDR3 DNA reads TGCGCCAGCAGCCCCGGGACAGGAACGTACGAGCAGTACTTC.

This rearrangement joins TRBV11-2 to TRBJ2-2; D is unclear. Germline V gives CDR1 SGHAT, CDR2 FQNNGV. V was cut by 2 bases and J by 1 base, with 11 bases left in between. The CDR3 spans 16 residues. CDR3 in amino acids: CASSLFSQVNTGELFF. The CDR3 DNA is TGTGCCAGCAGCTTATTTTCCCAGGTGAACACCGGGGAGCTGTTTTTT. Together with reference TRBV11-2 and TRBJ2-2, the CDR3 gives the full variable domain: EAGVAQSPRYKIIEKRQSVAFWCNPISGHATLYWYQQILGQGPKLLIQFQNNGVVDDSQLPKDRFSAERLKGVDSTLKIQPAKLEDSAVYLCASSLFSQVNTGELFFGEGSRLTVL.

V usage is TRBV4-1 and J usage is TRBJ1-4; 10 nucleotides align to TRBD1. This CDR3 has 16 residues. J gave up 8 bases and V 0 bases, and 6 bases lay outside the gene matches. CDR1 and CDR2 from the germline V gene are MGHRA and YSYEKL. CDR3 DNA sequence: TGCGCCAGCAGCCAAGAACGGTGGGACAGGGGCGAAAAACTGTTTTTT. This encodes CASSQERWDRGEKLFF.

V is TRBV19 and J is TRBJ2-2; D possibly corresponds to TRBD1 (6 bases). Germline assignment: CDR1 LNHDA and CDR2 SQIVND (reference sequence). The V gene lost 5 bases and the J gene lost 0 bases, with 13 bases spanning the gap. The CDR3 has 16 residues. This chain's CDR3 is CASSAGDPTNTGELFF. CDR3 DNA: TGTGCCAGTAGTGCAGGGGACCCCACGAACACCGGGGAGCTGTTTTTT.

The chain joins TRBV6-5 to TRBJ2-1; D gene unclear. Germline-derived CDR1 and CDR2 are MNHEY and SVGAGI. Trimming stripped 5 bases from V and 9 bases from J, with 14 bases between. CDR3 size: 13 residues. In DNA form, the CDR3 reads TGTGCCAGCAGTCAGGTATCGAGTCGTGAGCAGTTCTTC. Amino acid sequence: CASSQVSSREQFF.

The rearrangement links TRBV29-1 to TRBJ2-6; 8 positions agree with TRBD1. Germline CDR1 SQVTM, CDR2 ANQGSEA. The CDR3 length is 17 residues. J lost 0 bases, V lost 6 bases, and 10 bases had no gene match. The CDR3 DNA reads as TGCAGCGTCCGCGGACAGGGACTGAACTCTGGGGCCAACGTCCTGACTTTC. Its translation: CSVRGQGLNSGANVLTF. The variable domain in full, completed from reference TRBV29-1 and TRBJ2-6, reads SAVISQKPSRDICQRGTSLTIQCQVDSQVTMMFWYRQQPGQSLTLIATANQGSEATYESGFVIDKFPISRPNLTFSTLTVSNMSPEDSSIYLCSVRGQGLNSGANVLTFGAGSRLTVL.

CDR3 in amino acids: CAISAERTGNTIYF. In DNA form, the CDR3 reads TGTGCCATCAGCGCCGAGAGGACAGGAAACACCATATATTTT. The rearrangement uses TRBV10-3 and TRBJ1-3; maybe TRBD1 (5 bases). The CDR3 length is 14 residues. Germline loops: CDR1 ENHRY, CDR2 SYGVKD. The V end was cut by 6 bases, the J end by 4 bases, with 13 bases between.

The chain employs TRBV5-8 and TRBJ1-2, with a weak D call TRBD1 (6 bases). Deletions cut 4 bases from V and 0 bases from J, with 13 bases between. The CDR3 has 15 residues. The V gene's germline CDR1 is SGHTS and CDR2 YDEGEE. The CDR3 DNA follows: TGTGCCAGCAGCCGTCGCAGGGGAGCTAACTATGGCTACACCTTC. It encodes CASSRRRGANYGYTF.

The V call is TRBV15, the J call TRBJ2-7; TRBD1 matches 11 bases. Trimming took 0 bases from V and 3 from J; bases not matched to a gene: 1. This CDR3 contains 15 residues. Per the germline V gene, CDR1 is LNHNV and CDR2 is YYDKDF (reference sequence). CDR3 nucleotides: TGTGCCACCAGCAGAGAGGGACAGGGGGTCTACGAGCAGTACTTC. This translates into CATSREGQGVYEQYF.

This sequence joins TRBV7-6 and TRBJ2-1; 13 bases align to TRBD2. The CDR3 has 18 residues. CDR1 SGHVS and CDR2 FNYEAQ come from the germline V gene. V lost 3 bases and J lost 5; bases outside the gene matches: 10. This CDR3 is CASSFKLAGGLNDNEQFF. Written as DNA, the CDR3 is TGTGCCAGCAGCTTTAAACTAGCGGGGGGGTTAAACGACAATGAGCAGTTCTTC.

The V and J genes are TRBV6-5 and TRBJ2-1; perhaps TRBD2 as D (6 bases). The V and J ends lost 5 bases and 6 bases respectively, with 17 bases between them. Per germline, CDR1 MNHEY and CDR2 SVGAGI. CDR3 size: 15 residues. CDR3 loop: CASSRDPRGGNEQFF. CDR3 in DNA: TGTGCCAGCAGTCGGGACCCTAGGGGAGGCAATGAGCAGTTCTTC.

The chain is built from TRBV18 and TRBJ1-4; 7 bases match TRBD1. Looked up from germline, CDR1 is KGHSH and CDR2 is LQKENI. Germline trimming cut 4 bases from V and 7 bases from J; bases unmatched to any gene: 6. This CDR3 region has 14 residues. The CDR3 DNA sequence: TGTGCCAGCTCACGCGCCGGGACAGTTGAAAAACTGTTTTTT. Protein product: CASSRAGTVEKLFF.

This chain joins TRBV5-1 and TRBJ1-4; the D is unclear. Trimming stripped 4 bases from V and 12 bases from J, with 19 bases between. The CDR3 covers 14 residues. Germline-derived CDR1 and CDR2 are SGHRS and YFSETQ. CDR3 in DNA: TGCGCCAGCAGCCCGGATGTAGAGGGCGGTGAACTGTTTTTT. It yields the protein CASSPDVEGGELFF.

CDR3 amino acids: CATSEHGSPGELFF. Written as DNA, the CDR3 is TGTGCCACCAGTGAGCATGGGAGTCCCGGGGAGCTGTTTTTT. This chain joins TRBV24-1 and TRBJ2-2; weak D call: TRBD2 (5 bases). The CDR3 sequence is 14 residues long. V dropped 4 bases and J dropped 6 bases, with 11 bases sitting between them. Germline-derived CDR1 and CDR2 are KGHDR and SFDVKD.

This clone was recorded a few times. The chain recombines TRBV7-2 with TRBJ1-5; 8 nucleotides align to TRBD1. CDR1 and CDR2 from the germline V gene are SGHTA and FQGNSA. The CDR3 is made up of 15 amino acids. V lost 5 bases to trimming and J lost 5 bases; unmatched junction nucleotides: 8. The DNA for the CDR3 is TGTGCCAGCAGCGTAGAGACAGGGGCCTATCAGCCCCAGCATTTT. The encoded protein is CASSVETGAYQPQHF.

In DNA, the CDR3 is TGTGCCAGCAGTTACGGAGGGGCAGCTTTCTTT. Amino acids: CASSYGGAAFF. V usage is TRBV6-5 and J usage is TRBJ1-1, with D possibly being TRBD1 (5 bases). Germline V gene lookup returns CDR1 MNHEY and CDR2 SVGAGI. This CDR3 contains 11 residues. V lost 2 bases to trimming and J lost 10 bases, with 8 bases between them.

The rearrangement joins TRBV7-9 to TRBJ1-5; TRBD1 might be the D (5 bases). Germline V gene sequence: CDR1 SEHNR, CDR2 FQNEAQ (reference sequence). There are 14 residues in the CDR3. The V end was cut by 1 base, the J end by 4 bases, with 8 bases between. The CDR3: CASSLVGANQPQHF. CDR3 coding DNA: TGTGCCAGCAGCTTAGTAGGGGCTAATCAGCCCCAGCATTTT.

The chain links TRBV19 to TRBJ1-2; D possibly corresponds to TRBD1 (5 bases). Germline CDR1 LNHDA, CDR2 SQIVND (reference sequence). There are 12 residues in the CDR3. V gave up 5 bases and J gave up 4 bases, with 8 bases separating them. CDR3 sequence: CASSLQGYGYTF. For the CDR3, the DNA is TGTGCCAGTAGTCTTCAGGGCTATGGCTACACCTTC.

The chain recombines TRBV27 with TRBJ1-2; possibly TRBD1 for D (6 bases). The germline gives CDR1 MNHEY, CDR2 SMNVEV (reference sequence). Trimming left V 6 bases short and J 8 bases short, with 19 bases between. CDR3 size: 14 residues. CDR3 protein: CASRSGEQRGGYTF. CDR3 sequence (DNA): TGTGCCAGCAGGTCCGGGGAGCAAAGGGGGGGCTACACCTTC.

V and J are TRBV15 and TRBJ2-2; D gene uncertain. V was clipped by 5 bases and J by 5 bases, with 12 bases between them. This CDR3 contains 14 residues. From germline, CDR1 is LNHNV and CDR2 YYDKDF (reference sequence). The CDR3 DNA reads TGTGCCACCAGCGTCCGGCGGCAGACCGGGGAGCTGTTTTTT. The encoded protein is CATSVRRQTGELFF.

V gene TRBV2 combines with J gene TRBJ1-6; unclear D gene. CDR1 is SNHLY and CDR2 is FYNNEI in the germline V gene. The V and J ends lost 4 bases and 9 bases respectively, with 7 bases between them. There are 12 residues in the CDR3. The CDR3 DNA follows: TGTGCCAGCAGTGCCCGCGGTTCACCCCTCCACTTT. Amino acids: CASSARGSPLHF.

V usage is TRBV28 and J usage is TRBJ1-2, with a weak D call TRBD1 (5 bases). The CDR3 runs to 13 residues. Germline values: CDR1 MDHEN, CDR2 SYDVKM. Between the trimmed V and J ends, which lost 2 bases and 4 bases, there was a span of 8 bases. CDR3 residues: CASSLRGIYGYTF. In DNA, the CDR3 is TGTGCCAGCAGTTTAAGGGGAATCTATGGCTACACCTTC.

The V and J genes are TRBV30 and TRBJ1-5; no definite D call. Germline assignment: CDR1 GTSNPN and CDR2 SVGIG (reference sequence). This CDR3 comprises 15 residues. V dropped 1 base and J dropped 1 base, with 11 bases sitting between them. CDR3 DNA: TGTGCCTGGAGTGCCCGGGGTCTAAGCAATCAGCCCCAGCATTTT. Protein product: CAWSARGLSNQPQHF. The whole variable domain, remainder taken from reference TRBV30 and TRBJ1-5, is SQTIHQWPATLVQPVGSPLSLECTVEGTSNPNLYWYRQAAGRGLQLLFYSVGIGQISSEVPQNLSASRPQDRQFILSSKKLLLSDSGFYLCAWSARGLSNQPQHFGDGTRLSIL.

The genes are TRBV11-2 and TRBJ1-3, with no clear D. In germline, CDR1 is SGHAT, CDR2 FQNNGV. V dropped 4 bases and J dropped 3 bases, with 7 bases sitting between them. This CDR3 region has 13 residues. The CDR3 loop is CASSSSVGNTIYF. The CDR3 DNA sequence: TGTGCCAGCAGCTCTTCGGTTGGAAACACCATATATTTT.

Worth noting for this clone: The sample carries other DNA sequences with the same CDR3. This chain links TRBV9 with TRBJ1-1; 8 positions agree with TRBD1. V shed 4 bases, J shed 6 bases, and the junction held 2 bases outside the gene matches. The CDR3 consists of 12 residues. Germline assignment: CDR1 SGDLS and CDR2 YYNGEE. CDR3: CASSLTGAEAFF. For the CDR3, the DNA is TGTGCCAGCAGCTTGACAGGGGCTGAAGCTTTCTTT. Filled out from reference TRBV9 and TRBJ1-1, the complete variable domain reads DSGVTQTPKHLITATGQRVTLRCSPRSGDLSVYWYQQSLDQGLQFLIQYYNGEERAKGNILERFSAQQFPDLHSELNLSSLELGDSALYFCASSLTGAEAFFGQGTRLTVV.

This chain joins TRBV9 and TRBJ2-3; 11 bases are shared with TRBD2. Germline lookup yields CDR1 SGDLS and CDR2 YYNGEE. The V gene end was trimmed by 4 bases and the J gene end by 3 bases; junction bases not matched to a gene: 4. The CDR3 runs to 15 residues. The CDR3 DNA sequence: TGTGCCAGCAGCTCCACTAGCGGGGGAACAGATACGCAGTATTTT. It translates to CASSSTSGGTDTQYF.